Shown below are 7 T cell receptor beta chains from a single sample sequenced in a study of cytomegalovirus exposure and HLA in healthy donors. The repertoire was sequenced with immunoSEQ multiplex PCR; TCRdb's copy has only in-frame clones and lacks some. The sample has 200,000 to 300,000 clones, approximately 87% seen once. Material: PBMCs. The receptors here all came from a man aged 18-30 years in good health and CMV-seronegative.

The chain links TRBV27 to TRBJ2-3; D may be TRBD1 (6 bases). Germline V gene lookup returns CDR1 MNHEY and CDR2 SMNVEV (reference sequence). Trimming cost V 10 bases and J 12 bases, with 17 bases left between them. The CDR3 has 11 residues. CDR3 protein: CATRDIYYQYF. DNA of the CDR3: TGTGCCACCCGGGACATCTATTACCAGTATTTT.

The chain carries TRBV5-4 and TRBJ2-3, with 8 bases matching TRBD1. This CDR3 comprises 17 residues. CDR1 is SGHNT and CDR2 is YYREEE in the germline V gene (reference sequence). J gave up 11 bases and V 3 bases, and 20 bases lay outside the gene matches. The CDR3 sequence is CASSSSTGEKPRWEQYF. The CDR3 nucleotides are TGTGCCAGCAGCTCATCGACAGGGGAGAAACCCCGTTGGGAGCAGTATTTT.

The chain uses TRBV2 and TRBJ2-1, with 7 bases matching TRBD2. Germline lookup yields CDR1 SNHLY and CDR2 FYNNEI. V lost 7 bases, J lost 0 bases, and 3 bases stayed unmatched. The length of the CDR3 is 14 residues. The CDR3 region is CASTQRGSYNEQFF. CDR3 bases: TGTGCCAGCACCCAGCGGGGCTCCTACAATGAGCAGTTCTTC.

The chain employs TRBV28 and TRBJ1-2; D is unclear. Deletions cut 6 bases from V and 4 bases from J, with 15 bases between. The CDR3 is 14 amino acids. Per the germline V gene, CDR1 is MDHEN and CDR2 is SYDVKM. CDR3 nucleotide sequence: TGTGCCAGCAGAAGACAATTTGGAGGCTATGGCTACACCTTC. Protein product: CASRRQFGGYGYTF.

The V and J genes are TRBV6-6 and TRBJ2-3; D perhaps matches TRBD2 (6 bases). CDR1 MNHNY and CDR2 SVGAGI come from the germline V gene (reference sequence). The length of the CDR3 is 14 residues. Trimming shortened V by 6 bases and J by 3 bases, and 13 bases separated the two germline ends. In DNA, the CDR3 is TGTGCCAGCAGACTTAGCGGAGGGACAGATACGCAGTATTTT. Translation gives CASRLSGGTDTQYF.

The chain has TRBV14 and TRBJ1-2, with D perhaps matching TRBD1 (6 bases). Trimming removed 0 bases at V and 3 bases at J, with 8 bases between. This CDR3 spans 14 amino acids. CDR1 is SGHDN, CDR2 FVKESK, per germline. The chain's CDR3 is CASSQDRGDYGYTF. The CDR3, as DNA: TGTGCCAGCAGCCAAGACAGGGGCGACTATGGCTACACCTTC.

This chain connects TRBV5-1 to TRBJ2-5; perhaps TRBD2 as D (6 bases). V lost 4 bases and J lost 5, with 12 bases in between. Germline V CDR1 and CDR2: SGHRS, YFSETQ. The CDR3 is made up of 13 amino acids. CDR3 region: CASSARLGETQYF. As DNA, the CDR3 is TGCGCCAGCAGCGCCCGACTAGGGGAGACCCAGTACTTC.